A selection of T cell receptor beta chains follows, all from one sample in a study of shared T cell receptors in the human thymus. Data came from immunoSEQ multiplex PCR; TCRdb stores just in-frame clones and leaves some out. The profile covers about 380,000 clones, with 85% to 95% appearing a single time and roughly 0.021% taken by the ten largest. The material sequenced was thymocytes. These receptor sequences come from a human donor. CDR3s include the opening cysteine and the closing phenylalanine or tryptophan. D genes are given only for firm matches. A row's size may be missing; if present it is once, few, many or a size class.

cdr3_nt	cdr3_aa	d_call	clone_size	v_call	j_call
TGCGCCAGCAGCCAAGTCAGGGAACTAGCGGAGGAGAACACCGGGGAGCTGTTTTTT	CASSQVRELAEENTGELFF	TRBD2	-	TRBV4-1	TRBJ2-2
TGTGCCAGCAGCCCAGGACTAGCGGCAGGGGGCGGAACAGATACGCAGTATTTT	CASSPGLAAGGGTDTQYF	TRBD2	-	TRBV5-6	TRBJ2-3
TGTGCCAGCAGCCTCGACGAGTCCTACGAGCAGTACTTC	CASSLDESYEQYF	-	-	TRBV28	TRBJ2-7
TGTGCCAGCAGTTTAAAACAGGGGGCTGGTGGCTACACCTTC	CASSLKQGAGGYTF	TRBD1	-	TRBV6-5	TRBJ1-2
TGCGCCAGCAGCCACCTGCTCCGGAATGAAAAACTGTTTTTT	CASSHLLRNEKLFF	-	-	TRBV4-1	TRBJ1-4
TGTGCCAGCACTGCAGATTTGAACACTGAAGCTTTCTTT	CASTADLNTEAFF	-	-	TRBV27	TRBJ1-1
TGTGCCAGCACCGACGTGTGCCGGGACAGATGCTCTGGGGCCAACGTCCTGACTTTC	CASTDVCRDRCSGANVLTF	TRBD1	-	TRBV5-6	TRBJ2-6
TGTGCCAGTAGGCAACAGGGTCGGGAGACCCAGTACTTC	CASRQQGRETQYF	-	-	TRBV19	TRBJ2-5
TGTGCTAGTGGTTTATCCGGGACAGTTCATCAGCGGGAGGCTAAGCGAAGCTCCTACAATGAGCAGTTCTTC	CASGLSGTVHQREAKRSSYNEQFF	TRBD2	-	TRBV12-5	TRBJ2-1
TGTGCCAGCAGCTTACGGGCAGATACGCAGTATTTT	CASSLRADTQYF	-	-	TRBV7-9	TRBJ2-3
TGTGCCAGCAGCGTAGGAAGCGGGAACACCGGGGAGCTGTTTTTT	CASSVGSGNTGELFF	-	-	TRBV9	TRBJ2-2
TGTGCCTGGAGTGTGACAGCCGGGACTAGCGGGCGTAAGACCTACGAGCAGTACTTC	CAWSVTAGTSGRKTYEQYF	TRBD2	-	TRBV30	TRBJ2-7
TGTGCCAGCAGCCCCCACCCCTGGAGGGGCAATGAGCAGTTCTTC	CASSPHPWRGNEQFF	-	-	TRBV7-8	TRBJ2-1
TGTGCCACCATGCCAGGGGCTAAAAACACTGAAGCTTTCTTT	CATMPGAKNTEAFF	-	-	TRBV6-5	TRBJ1-1
TGTGCCAGCAGTCCGACGGGACAGGGCTATCCCTACAATGAGCAGTTCTTC	CASSPTGQGYPYNEQFF	TRBD1	-	TRBV5-4	TRBJ2-1
TGTGCCAGCAGTTTCGGGGCTAGCGGGAGGGGGTTTGCTGGGGAGCAGTACTTC	CASSFGASGRGFAGEQYF	TRBD2	-	TRBV27	TRBJ2-7
TGTGCCAGCAGCGGGGACAGGGGGCAAGAGACCCAGTACTTC	CASSGDRGQETQYF	TRBD1	-	TRBV9	TRBJ2-5
TGTGCCAGCAACGATGCAGGAGGGGGCCACTATGGCTACACCTTC	CASNDAGGGHYGYTF	TRBD1	-	TRBV7-9	TRBJ1-2
TGTGCCAGTAGAATGAAGCAGGGCTCTCAACCAGATACGCAGTATTTT	CASRMKQGSQPDTQYF	-	-	TRBV19	TRBJ2-3
TGTGCCAGCAGTCGACCAACTAGCGGGCCAGATACGCAGTATTTT	CASSRPTSGPDTQYF	TRBD2	-	TRBV27	TRBJ2-3
TGTGCCAGCAGCCACGGCACTAGCGGGCGCTACAATGAGCAGTTCTTC	CASSHGTSGRYNEQFF	TRBD2	-	TRBV4-2	TRBJ2-1
TGTGCCAGCAGCAAGGACAGGGGTGACTCTCAGCCCCAGCATTTT	CASSKDRGDSQPQHF	TRBD1	-	TRBV6-6	TRBJ1-5
TGTGCCAGCAGTCGGGGGGTTGGCAAAAACATTCAGTACTTC	CASSRGVGKNIQYF	TRBD2	-	TRBV6-5	TRBJ2-4
TGCGCCAGCAGCCACCTATGGAGGGAGACAACTCTTCTAGGAACTAATGAAAAACTGTTTTTT	CASSHLWRETTLLGTNEKLFF	-	-	TRBV4-1	TRBJ1-4
TGTGCCAGCAGCTCTCTAGCGGTAGACTACAATGAGCAGTTCTTC	CASSSLAVDYNEQFF	TRBD2	-	TRBV11-2	TRBJ2-1
TGTGCCAGCAGTGCTTTCGGGACAGGAGACTTCTACGAGCAGTACTTC	CASSAFGTGDFYEQYF	TRBD1	few	TRBV6-1	TRBJ2-7
TGTGCCAGCAGTCCCTTGCTCCTTGTTGGCGGCTACGAGCAGTACTTC	CASSPLLLVGGYEQYF	-	-	TRBV27	TRBJ2-7
TGCGCCAGCAGCCAGCCCCCGGACAGGGGGCGTTATTTTTCCCACAATGAGCAGTTCTTC	CASSQPPDRGRYFSHNEQFF	TRBD1	-	TRBV4-1	TRBJ2-1
TGTGCCAGCAGCTTAGAAGGGGTGGGGTTGGAGACCCAGTACTTC	CASSLEGVGLETQYF	-	-	TRBV11-2	TRBJ2-5
TGTGCCAGCAGCTTACCCCGGGGGCGCGGCTACACCTTC	CASSLPRGRGYTF	-	-	TRBV7-9	TRBJ1-2
TGCGCCAGCAGCTTGGATTGCGGACAGGGGTGCGATGAGCAGTTCTTC	CASSLDCGQGCDEQFF	TRBD1	-	TRBV5-1	TRBJ2-1
TGTGCCAGCAGTTTATGGGCGGGAGATACGCAGTATTTT	CASSLWAGDTQYF	-	-	TRBV27	TRBJ2-3
TGTGCCAGCAGCTTGCCCGGGACCTACACCGGGGAGCTGTTTTTT	CASSLPGTYTGELFF	-	-	TRBV5-6	TRBJ2-2
TGCGCCAGCAGCTTGGAGGGGGGTCGGCAGACCCTCCAAGAGACCCAGTACTTC	CASSLEGGRQTLQETQYF	-	-	TRBV5-1	TRBJ2-5
TGTGCCAGCAGTTACCTCGACAGGGTCGGGGAAAAACTGTTTTTT	CASSYLDRVGEKLFF	TRBD1	-	TRBV6-5	TRBJ1-4
TGTGCCAGCAGTTTATTTCATAGGGAGCTCTCCTACAATGAGCAGTTCTTC	CASSLFHRELSYNEQFF	-	-	TRBV27	TRBJ2-1